The 32 T cell receptor beta chains listed next were all sequenced from one sample in a study of blood T cell repertoires in COVID-19. This table comes from immunoSEQ multiplex PCR, and its TCRdb copy is limited to in-frame clones, with some not included. The repertoire includes about 140,000 clones, 75% to 80% of them detected once, and roughly 2.9% sits in the top ten. The source material was PBMCs or T cells enriched from blood (not recorded which). These receptors all stem from a woman aged 50 to 65 who had recovered from COVID-19.

The genes are TRBV29-1 and TRBJ2-1; 8 nucleotides agree with TRBD2. V trimming: 7 bases; J trimming: 3 bases; junction bases outside the gene matches: 8. Germline CDR1 and CDR2: SQVTM and ANQGSEA. This CDR3 has 14 residues. The CDR3 protein is CSDRGGLLYNEQFF. As DNA, the CDR3 is TGCAGCGACCGCGGGGGGCTTCTCTACAATGAGCAGTTCTTC.

The V call is TRBV28, the J call TRBJ1-2, with TRBD1 matching 9 bases. Germline V gene lookup returns CDR1 MDHEN and CDR2 SYDVKM. This CDR3 spans 14 amino acids. The V segment lost 3 bases and the J segment 4 bases; nucleotides outside the gene matches: 3. CDR3 sequence (DNA): TGTGCCAGCAGTTTCTCGGACAGGGGCTATGGCTACACCTTC. It specifies CASSFSDRGYGYTF.

V gene TRBV11-3 combines with J gene TRBJ1-2; 7 bases line up with TRBD1. The CDR3 loop spans 13 amino acids. The germline CDR1 and CDR2 sequences are SGHNT and YENEEA. J lost 4 bases, V lost 3 bases, and 2 bases had no gene match. DNA for the CDR3: TGTGCCAGCAGCTTCTCAGGGGGCTATGGCTACACCTTC. It codes for CASSFSGGYGYTF.

In this sample, this clone turned up once. This rearrangement joins TRBV11-3 to TRBJ1-1; a possible D gene is TRBD1 (6 bases). V shed 3 bases and J shed 5 bases, with 10 bases lying between them. The CDR3 runs to 13 residues. Per germline, CDR1 SGHNT and CDR2 YENEEA. The CDR3 DNA reads as TGTGCCAGCAGCTTTACCCAGGGGACTGAAGCTTTCTTT. Its protein is CASSFTQGTEAFF.

V and J are TRBV30 and TRBJ1-2; 8 bases are a match to TRBD1. Germline CDR1 is GTSNPN and CDR2 is SVGIG (reference sequence). The CDR3 consists of 16 residues. J gave up 2 bases and V 2 bases, and 10 bases lay outside the gene matches. The CDR3 bases are TGTGCCTGGAGTCCTTCAGTGGACAGGGTCAACTATGGCTACACCTTC. Residues: CAWSPSVDRVNYGYTF.

The chain combines TRBV30 with TRBJ1-4; a weak D match, TRBD1 (5 bases). There are 14 residues in the CDR3. CDR1 and CDR2 from the germline V gene are GTSNPN and SVGIG (reference sequence). The ends were cut back, 1 base at V and 5 bases at J, with 11 bases in the middle. Here the CDR3 DNA reads TGTGCCTGGAGTGCCGACAGAAGGAATGAAAAACTGTTTTTT. It is translated as CAWSADRRNEKLFF.

The J gene is TRBJ2-1, the V gene TRBV9, with unresolved D. The germline CDR1 and CDR2 sequences are SGDLS and YYNGEE. Trimming shortened V by 4 bases and J by 9 bases, and 11 bases separated the two germline ends. The CDR3 totals 12 residues. The CDR3: CASSLPFSEQFF. The CDR3 DNA reads as TGTGCCAGCAGCCTCCCATTTAGTGAGCAGTTCTTC.

The chain has TRBV19 and TRBJ2-5; maybe TRBD2 (6 bases). The CDR3 has 16 amino acids. Trimming removed 5 bases from V and 2 bases from J, with 18 bases in between. CDR1 LNHDA and CDR2 SQIVND come from the germline V gene (reference sequence). DNA for the CDR3: TGTGCCAGTAGTGTACCGGGGGTGTCGGGGCAAGAGACCCAGTACTTC. Protein sequence: CASSVPGVSGQETQYF.

This clone was detected only a few times. The J gene is TRBJ2-1, the V gene TRBV6-6; 14 nucleotides align to TRBD2. The CDR3 loop spans 15 amino acids. CDR1 and CDR2 from the germline V gene are MNHNY and SVGAGI (reference sequence). The trim removed 6 bases at V and 10 bases at J, leaving 8 bases unmatched. This CDR3 reads CASRQTSGGAGEQFF. CDR3 coding DNA: TGTGCCAGCAGACAGACTAGCGGGGGGGCAGGAGAGCAGTTCTTC.

With respect to this clone: The junction departs from the called germline gene at one end, perhaps through a read error. The V and J genes are TRBV6-5 and TRBJ1-5, with 10 nucleotides matching TRBD1. The CDR3 is 14 amino acids. Germline CDR1 and CDR2: MNHEY and SVGAGI. In DNA form, the CDR3 reads TGTGCCAGCATGACGACAGGGGGCAAGCAGCCCCAGCATTTT. Translation: CASMTTGGKQPQHF.

This chain links TRBV7-3 with TRBJ2-1, with 7 bases aligning to TRBD2. The CDR3 consists of 19 residues. The junction had 15 bases not matched to a gene; V was cut back by 2 bases and J by 2 bases. Germline assignment: CDR1 SGHTA and CDR2 FQGTGA. The CDR3: CASSLVNLGVGRPYNEQFF. The CDR3 bases are TGTGCCAGCAGCTTAGTAAATCTGGGTGTCGGGAGGCCCTACAATGAGCAGTTCTTC.

V and J are TRBV2 and TRBJ1-1; D may be TRBD1 (5 bases). The CDR3 sequence is 11 residues long. Germline V lookup: CDR1 SNHLY, CDR2 FYNNEI. With 7 bases removed from V and 8 bases from J, the gap between germline ends came to 11 bases. The CDR3 is CASKLGGEAFF. In DNA form, the CDR3 reads TGTGCCAGCAAGCTGGGGGGAGAAGCTTTCTTT.

This clone was detected a few times. The chain is built from TRBV15 and TRBJ1-1; 8 bases align to TRBD1. This CDR3 has 14 amino acids. The V gene end was trimmed by 5 bases and the J gene end by 1 base; junction bases not matched to a gene: 3. The germline CDR1 and CDR2 sequences are LNHNV and YYDKDF (reference sequence). CDR3 sequence reads: CATSEDRGNTEAFF. The CDR3 DNA is TGTGCCACCAGCGAAGACAGGGGGAACACTGAAGCTTTCTTT.

The V gene is TRBV5-6, the J gene TRBJ1-2; no clear D gene. The CDR3 has 13 residues. Germline V gene data show CDR1 as SGHDT and CDR2 as YYEEEE. The V gene lost 1 base and the J gene lost 5 bases, with 9 bases spanning the gap. CDR3 nucleotide sequence: TGTGCCAGCAGCTTGTCGGCGGAGTATGGCTACACCTTC. Translated, it gives CASSLSAEYGYTF.

The chain links TRBV4-1 to TRBJ2-2; D remains ambiguous. The germline V and J ends were trimmed by 5 bases and 10 bases, with 8 bases remaining between them. CDR3 size: 11 residues. Germline V gene data show CDR1 as MGHRA and CDR2 as YSYEKL. CDR3 in DNA: TGCGCCAGCAGCTTCGACATGGAGCTGTTTTTT. Translating gives CASSFDMELFF.

The CDR3 DNA follows: TGTGCCAGCAGCCGAGCGCGACTAGCGTCAGAGACCCAGTACTTC. This sequence encodes CASSRARLASETQYF. The V and J genes are TRBV14 and TRBJ2-5; 8 bases map to TRBD2. This CDR3 spans 15 amino acids. Germline CDR1 reads SGHDN; CDR2 reads FVKESK. Trimming took 4 bases from V and 4 from J; bases not matched to a gene: 8.

This chain joins TRBV4-1 and TRBJ1-3; D possibly corresponds to TRBD1 (6 bases). Germline CDR1 and CDR2: MGHRA and YSYEKL. Trimming stripped 0 bases from V and 1 base from J, with 10 bases between. CDR3 length: 16 amino acids. As DNA, the CDR3 is TGCGCCAGCAGCCAAGAATTGGGGGCGTCTGGAAACACCATATATTTT. This translates into CASSQELGASGNTIYF.

Only a few counts were recorded for this clone. The V and J genes are TRBV7-9 and TRBJ2-2; TRBD2 agrees at 7 bases. With 10 bases clipped from V and 5 bases from J, the junction kept 13 bases outside the gene matches. CDR1 is SEHNR, CDR2 FQNEAQ, per germline (reference sequence). The CDR3 totals 15 residues. The CDR3 reads CAISSGGATTGELFF. In nucleotides, the CDR3 is TGTGCCATATCCTCGGGGGGTGCGACGACCGGGGAGCTGTTTTTT. The whole variable domain, remainder taken from reference TRBV7-9 and TRBJ2-2, is DTGVSQNPRHKITKRGQNVTFRCDPISEHNRLYWYRQTLGQGPEFLTYFQNEAQLEKSRLLSDRFSAERPKGSFSTLEIQRTEQGDSAMYLCAISSGGATTGELFFGEGSRLTVL.

V is TRBV3-1 (or the pseudogene TRBV3-2) and J is TRBJ1-2; TRBD1 matches 7 bases. V lost 5 bases and J lost 4; bases outside the gene matches: 4. This CDR3 region has 13 residues. CDR1 and CDR2 from the germline V gene are LGHDT and YNNKEL (reference sequence). The CDR3 DNA reads as TGTGCCAGCAGCGGGGACAGCTTCTATGGCTACACCTTC. This encodes CASSGDSFYGYTF.

This chain uses TRBV7-9 with TRBJ1-6, with 10 bases aligning to TRBD1. The CDR3 has 17 amino acids. CDR1 is SEHNR, CDR2 FQNEAQ, per germline (reference sequence). V trimming: 5 bases; J trimming: 1 base; junction bases outside the gene matches: 5. The CDR3 DNA sequence: TGTGCCAGCAGCGTGCCGGGACAGGGGTCCTATAATTCACCCCTCCACTTT. Its translation is CASSVPGQGSYNSPLHF. Variable domain in full (rest from reference TRBV7-9 and TRBJ1-6): DTGVSQNPRHKITKRGQNVTFRCDPISEHNRLYWYRQTLGQGPEFLTYFQNEAQLEKSRLLSDRFSAERPKGSFSTLEIQRTEQGDSAMYLCASSVPGQGSYNSPLHFGNGTRLTVT.

The chain carries TRBV5-1 and TRBJ2-4; no firm D call. Trimming stripped 0 bases from V and 3 bases from J, with 13 bases between. From germline, CDR1 is SGHRS and CDR2 YFSETQ. The length of the CDR3 is 16 residues. The CDR3 protein is CASSLEVYTGKNIQYF. The CDR3 nucleotides are TGCGCCAGCAGCTTGGAGGTGTACACGGGCAAAAACATTCAGTACTTC.

This clone was detected once. CDR3 DNA sequence: TGTGCCAGCAGCGCCCCGAAGGGGGCGGGGGGGAACACTGAAGCTTTCTTT. Its protein is CASSAPKGAGGNTEAFF. The chain combines TRBV13 with TRBJ1-1; 7 positions match TRBD1. V was pared by 5 bases and J by 1 base, with 13 bases of the junction left unmatched. The CDR3 is made up of 17 amino acids. From germline, CDR1 is PRHDT and CDR2 FYEKMQ (reference sequence).

The CDR3 loop reads CASSAHPGQVGTGELFF. The CDR3 DNA reads TGTGCCAGCAGCGCGCACCCGGGACAGGTGGGCACCGGGGAGCTGTTTTTT. The rearrangement links TRBV9 to TRBJ2-2, with TRBD1 matching 8 bases. Losses at the gene ends were 3 bases for V and 4 bases for J; bases not matched to a gene: 11. CDR1 and CDR2 (germline): SGDLS, YYNGEE. The CDR3 contains 17 residues.

The rearrangement joins TRBV19 to TRBJ1-4; 7 positions match TRBD1. The CDR3 extends over 15 amino acids. The germline gives CDR1 LNHDA, CDR2 SQIVND (reference sequence). V shed 6 bases, J shed 0 bases, and the junction held 4 bases outside the gene matches. The CDR3 here is CASRLDRATNEKLFF. The CDR3 bases are TGTGCCAGTAGGCTAGACAGGGCAACTAATGAAAAACTGTTTTTT.

V gene TRBV7-6 combines with J gene TRBJ2-5; 7 bases are a match to TRBD1. Germline CDR1 and CDR2: SGHVS and FNYEAQ. Trimming at V came to 2 bases and at J to 3 bases, leaving 9 bases not matched to a gene. The length of the CDR3 is 16 residues. The CDR3 loop reads CASSLFAGGTEETQYF. In DNA, the CDR3 is TGTGCCAGCAGCTTATTCGCAGGGGGTACCGAAGAGACCCAGTACTTC.

The CDR3 DNA sequence: TGTGCCAGTAGTCCAAGGGGCAGGGGACACTATGGCTACACCTTC. This sequence encodes CASSPRGRGHYGYTF. This chain uses TRBV19 with TRBJ1-2; a weak D match, TRBD1 (6 bases). Between the trimmed V and J ends, which lost 5 bases and 3 bases, there was a span of 16 bases. The CDR3 is 15 amino acids. CDR1 is LNHDA, CDR2 SQIVND, per germline (reference sequence).

This clone occurred many times. The gene calls are TRBV2 and TRBJ1-6; D perhaps matches TRBD1 (6 bases). CDR3 length: 13 amino acids. V was pared by 8 bases and J by 9 bases, with 14 bases between. Germline V gene lookup returns CDR1 SNHLY and CDR2 FYNNEI. The CDR3 nucleotides read TGTGCCAGCCGACAGGAGACCCGTTCACCCCTCCACTTT. Translated, it gives CASRQETRSPLHF.

The gene calls are TRBV25-1 and TRBJ1-1, with 7 bases fitting TRBD1. The length of the CDR3 is 17 residues. CDR1 and CDR2 from the germline V gene are MGHDK and SYGVNS. Trimming cost V 5 bases and J 0 bases; bases outside gene matches: 12. CDR3 sequence: CASSSFGQEILNTEAFF. CDR3 DNA: TGTGCCAGCAGTTCCTTCGGACAGGAGATTTTGAACACTGAAGCTTTCTTT.

This clone turned up a few times. The chain recombines TRBV19 with TRBJ1-3; TRBD1 matches at 7 bases. Germline trimming cut 10 bases from V and 2 bases from J; bases unmatched to any gene: 5. This CDR3 spans 13 amino acids. Germline V gene sequence: CDR1 LNHDA, CDR2 SQIVND (reference sequence). DNA for the CDR3: TGTGCCACAGGGGGGACACCTGGAAACACCATATATTTT. It specifies CATGGTPGNTIYF. The full variable domain, with the rest looked up from reference TRBV19 and TRBJ1-3, is DGGITQSPKYLFRKEGQNVTLSCEQNLNHDAMYWYRQDPGQGLRLIYYSQIVNDFQKGDIAEGYSVSREKKESFPLTVTSAQKNPTAFYLCATGGTPGNTIYFGEGSWLTVV.

This chain connects TRBV5-3 to TRBJ1-5; D not resolved. TRBV5-3 falls under the ORF class, with uncertain function. The CDR3 extends over 14 amino acids. V lost 8 bases, J lost 0 bases, and 12 bases lay in between. The DNA for the CDR3 is TGTGCCAGGAACGGGAGCTATAGCAATCAGCCCCAGCATTTT. Translated: CARNGSYSNQPQHF.

J is TRBJ2-3 and V is TRBV5-6, with 7 bases that match TRBD2. Trimming removed 4 bases from V and 0 bases from J; junction bases left unmatched: 14. CDR1 is SGHDT, CDR2 YYEEEE, per germline. This CDR3 is built from 18 residues. CDR3 amino acids: CASSPGEVSGLSTDTQYF. The CDR3 coding sequence is TGTGCCAGCAGCCCGGGGGAAGTTAGCGGGCTAAGCACAGATACGCAGTATTTT.

The V and J genes are TRBV30 and TRBJ2-5, with TRBD2 identical over 14 bases. This CDR3 is 16 amino acids long. With V trimmed by 2 bases and J by 5 bases, 7 bases remained unmatched. Germline loops: CDR1 GTSNPN, CDR2 SVGIG (reference sequence). The CDR3: CAWSPGTSGSGETQYF. CDR3 nucleotide sequence: TGTGCCTGGAGTCCAGGGACTAGCGGGAGTGGGGAGACCCAGTACTTC.